In this sample, the clone carrying this TCR beta chain turned up many times. Its target is not known. Time point in this sample: technical triplicate 3. Each TCR transcript was tagged with a 10-nucleotide random UMI during 5'RACE. A single run covered 15-18 subjects with over 170 million TCR-beta sequences. Each CDR3 protein is one row after TCRdb ran MiXCR on the 5' RACE reads. The sample lists approximately 28,000 distinct CDR3 sequences; 15% to 20% were seen once. These data come from a study of neurological immune-mediated disorders. Study-level results: The most TCR clonal expansion was seen in HTLV-1-associated myelopathy, and the least was seen in multiple sclerosis, which fell below healthy controls.

The V gene's germline CDR1 is DFQATT and CDR2 SNEGSKA (reference sequence). The CDR3 is 18 amino acids. The ends lost 5 bases at V and 7 bases at J; junction bases unmatched: 13. The source material was CD4+ T cells from blood. This rearrangement joins TRBV20-1 to TRBJ2-2; 16 bases agree with TRBD2. This clonotype was obtained from a female donor with HTLV-1-associated myelopathy (HAM/TSP). The CDR3 DNA follows: TGCAGTGCTTCCCCGGGACTAGCGGGGGGGAATGATGGCGGGGAGCTGTTTTTT. Translation gives CSASPGLAGGNDGGELFF.